These 9 T cell receptor beta chains share one sample of origin, sequenced in a study of T cell responses to AZD1222 COVID-19 vaccine. Measured with immunoSEQ multiplex PCR; TCRdb has only the in-frame clones, and not every one. The sample yields 100,000 to 150,000 clones, about nine tenths seen once. Here the sequenced sample was peripheral blood, taken on day 0 of AZD1222 vaccination. The source is an adult in good health.

The V gene is TRBV5-6, the J gene TRBJ1-6; maybe TRBD1 (6 bases). The CDR3 extends over 15 amino acids. Germline V gene sequence: CDR1 SGHDT, CDR2 YYEEEE. The V end was cut by 3 bases, the J end by 7 bases, with 14 bases between. The CDR3 region is CASSYVQGRNSPLHF. As DNA, the CDR3 is TGTGCCAGCAGCTACGTACAGGGTCGGAATTCACCCCTCCACTTT.

The chain uses TRBV7-3 and TRBJ2-1, with a tentative D call TRBD2 (6 bases). The CDR3 runs to 14 residues. Germline-derived CDR1 and CDR2 are SGHTA and FQGTGA. With 4 bases removed from V and 3 bases from J, the gap between germline ends came to 10 bases. The CDR3: CASSSSGDYNEQFF. CDR3 coding DNA: TGTGCCAGCAGCTCTTCGGGGGACTACAATGAGCAGTTCTTC.

In its sample, this clone was seen once. The chain recombines TRBV25-1 with TRBJ2-7; D remains unclear. V shed 4 bases and J shed 5 bases, with 12 bases lying between them. This CDR3 region has 13 residues. Germline V lookup: CDR1 MGHDK, CDR2 SYGVNS. The CDR3 region has the DNA TGTGCCAGCAGTGCTAGTGCCGCGGACGAGCAGTACTTC. Translation gives CASSASAADEQYF.

The V gene is TRBV29-1, the J gene TRBJ2-5; D unresolved. The CDR3 runs 13 residues. Germline CDR1 is SQVTM and CDR2 is ANQGSEA. V lost 3 bases to trimming and J lost 5 bases, with 13 bases between them. CDR3 region: CSVDTRKVETQYF. For the CDR3, the DNA is TGCAGCGTTGATACCCGGAAGGTGGAGACCCAGTACTTC.

DNA of the CDR3: TGTGCCAGCAGCAACGGACCAAACACCATATATTTT. Translated: CASSNGPNTIYF. The rearrangement joins TRBV7-9 to TRBJ1-3; D gene uncertain. The CDR3 contains 12 residues. V was clipped by 5 bases and J by 6 bases, with 8 bases between them. CDR1 SEHNR and CDR2 FQNEAQ come from the germline V gene (reference sequence).

The CDR3 is CASGLGGRYNEQFF. Here the CDR3 DNA reads TGTGCATCGGGCCTAGGGGGGAGATACAATGAGCAGTTCTTC. The rearrangement links TRBV19 to TRBJ2-1; possibly TRBD1 or TRBD2 for D (6 bases each). This CDR3 has 14 amino acids. Germline values: CDR1 LNHDA, CDR2 SQIVND (reference sequence).

The genes are TRBV10-3 and TRBJ1-6, with 7 bases matching TRBD1. With 3 bases clipped from V and 9 bases from J, the junction kept 8 bases outside the gene matches. The CDR3 runs to 15 residues. Germline CDR1 is ENHRY and CDR2 is SYGVKD. The CDR3 loop is CAISDTGALGSPLHF. The CDR3 bases are TGTGCCATCAGTGACACAGGGGCGTTAGGTTCACCCCTCCACTTT.

This chain connects TRBV7-2 to TRBJ2-3; 10 bases are shared with TRBD2. Unmatched junction bases numbered 4, after V lost 1 base and J lost 3 bases. The CDR3 loop spans 16 amino acids. Germline values: CDR1 SGHTA, CDR2 FQGNSA. CDR3 sequence reads: CASSLESGGETDTQYF. CDR3 sequence (DNA): TGTGCCAGCAGCTTAGAAAGCGGGGGGGAGACAGATACGCAGTATTTT.

In the case of this clone: Compared with germline, one end of the junction differs, possibly owing to a read error. V gene TRBV19 combines with J gene TRBJ1-1; no reliable D call. The length of the CDR3 is 14 residues. Germline values: CDR1 LNHDA, CDR2 SQIVND (reference sequence). The CDR3 reads CASTPVGVNTEAFF. The CDR3 coding sequence is TGTGCCAGTACCCCGGTGGGCGTGAATACTGAAGCTTTCTTT.